The source of this TCR beta chain is a study of response to subunit inactivated influenza vaccine. Broader study findings: The authors suggested that every seasonal influenza vaccination recruits few new T cells.

The CDR3 spans 14 residues. The germline V gene has CDR1 MDHEN and CDR2 SYDVKM. V gave up 5 bases and J gave up 5 bases, with 15 bases separating them. MiXCR, applied by TCRdb to the RT-PCR reads, yields one record per CDR3 protein. The sample has around 500,000 distinct CDR3 sequences, 10% to 11% seen once. On this clonotype: What it recognizes is unknown.

The sequencing used PBMCs from blood, collected about 6 weeks after vaccination. This chain connects TRBV28 to TRBJ2-5; the D gene could be TRBD1 or TRBD2 (5 bases each). The clonotype comes from a man aged 45 to 65 who received an inactivated influenza vaccine. CDR3 amino acids: CASSPRDLEETQYF. DNA for the CDR3: TGTGCCAGCAGTCCCCGGGACCTCGAGGAGACCCAGTACTTC.